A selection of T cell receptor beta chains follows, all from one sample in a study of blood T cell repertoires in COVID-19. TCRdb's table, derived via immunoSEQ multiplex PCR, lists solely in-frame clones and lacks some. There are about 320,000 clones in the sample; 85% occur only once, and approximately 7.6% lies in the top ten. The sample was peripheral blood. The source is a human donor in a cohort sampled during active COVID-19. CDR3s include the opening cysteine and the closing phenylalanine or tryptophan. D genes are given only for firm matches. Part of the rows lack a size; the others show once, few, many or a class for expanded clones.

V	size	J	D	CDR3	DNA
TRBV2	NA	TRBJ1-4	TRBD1	CASRGRDRGNEKLFF	TGTGCCAGCAGAGGCCGGGACAGGGGTAATGAAAAACTGTTTTTT
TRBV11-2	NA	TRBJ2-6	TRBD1	CASSFDRDRDFSGANVLTF	TGTGCCAGCAGCTTCGACCGGGACAGGGATTTCTCTGGGGCCAACGTCCTGACTTTC
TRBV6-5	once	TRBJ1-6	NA	CASRRQDSPLHF	TGTGCCAGCAGACGACAGGATTCACCCCTCCACTTT
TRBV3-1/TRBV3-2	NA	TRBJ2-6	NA	CASSNIPGANVLTF	TGTGCCAGCAGCAATATTCCTGGGGCCAACGTCCTGACTTTC
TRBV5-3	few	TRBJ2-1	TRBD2	CARGTRALNEQFF	TGTGCCAGAGGGACTAGAGCTCTCAATGAGCAGTTCTTC
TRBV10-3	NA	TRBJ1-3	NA	CAISESSGSGNTIYF	TGTGCCATCAGTGAGTCATCGGGCTCTGGAAACACCATATATTTT
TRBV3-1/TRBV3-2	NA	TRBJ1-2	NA	CASSQGPEGYYGYTF	TGTGCCAGCAGCCAAGGGCCTGAGGGTTACTATGGCTACACCTTC
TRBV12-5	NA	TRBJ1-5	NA	CASGSDRNNQPQHF	TGTGCTAGTGGTTCCGACAGGAACAATCAGCCCCAGCATTTT
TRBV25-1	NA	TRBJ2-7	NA	CASSAGDYEQYF	TGTGCCAGCAGTGCCGGGGACTACGAGCAGTACTTC
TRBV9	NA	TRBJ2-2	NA	CASSAPGTGELFF	TGTGCCAGCAGCGCCCCCGGCACCGGGGAGCTGTTTTTT
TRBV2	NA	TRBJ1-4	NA	CASQQGLSTNEKLFF	TGTGCCAGCCAGCAGGGACTATCAACTAATGAAAAACTGTTTTTT
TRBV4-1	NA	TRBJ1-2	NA	CASSRDLQNYGYTF	TGCGCCAGCAGCCGTGACCTACAGAACTATGGCTACACCTTC
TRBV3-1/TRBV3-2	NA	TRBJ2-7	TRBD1	CASSQDRGLPTEQYF	TGTGCCAGCAGCCAAGATAGGGGGCTCCCGACGGAGCAGTACTTC
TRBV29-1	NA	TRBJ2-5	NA	CSVEVGGVKTQYF	TGCAGCGTTGAAGTCGGGGGTGTGAAGACCCAGTACTTC
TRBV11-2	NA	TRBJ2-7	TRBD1	CASSARDRGTYEQYF	TGTGCCAGCAGCGCCCGGGACAGGGGTACCTACGAGCAGTACTTC
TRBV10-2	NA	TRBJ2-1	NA	CASSDFGGSGLYNEQFF	TGCGCCAGCAGTGATTTTGGCGGGTCCGGTCTGTACAATGAGCAGTTCTTC
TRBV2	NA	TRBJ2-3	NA	CATVHDRSTDTQYF	TGTGCCACAGTCCATGACAGGAGCACAGATACGCAGTATTTT
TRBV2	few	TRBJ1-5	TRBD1	CASREDRNQPQHF	TGTGCCAGCAGGGAGGACAGGAATCAGCCCCAGCATTTT
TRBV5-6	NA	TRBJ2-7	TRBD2	CASSLISTSGEKYEQYF	TGTGCCAGCAGCCTAATCTCGACTAGCGGGGAAAAGTACGAGCAGTACTTC
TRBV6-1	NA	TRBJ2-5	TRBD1	CASGGDRRNFQETQYF	TGTGCCAGCGGTGGGGACAGGCGTAATTTCCAAGAGACCCAGTACTTC
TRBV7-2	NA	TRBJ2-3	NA	CASRGAGTDTQYF	TGTGCCAGCAGGGGGGCGGGCACAGATACGCAGTATTTT
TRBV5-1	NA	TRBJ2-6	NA	CASSPPFSGANVLTF	TGCGCCAGCAGCCCCCCCTTCTCTGGGGCCAACGTCCTGACTTTC
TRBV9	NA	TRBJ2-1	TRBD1	CASSFQSGTVAFNEQFF	TGTGCCAGCAGCTTCCAATCCGGGACAGTAGCATTCAATGAGCAGTTCTTC
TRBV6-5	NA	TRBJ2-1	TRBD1	CASSLRTGHYNEQFF	TGTGCCAGCAGTCTCCGGACAGGGCATTACAATGAGCAGTTCTTC
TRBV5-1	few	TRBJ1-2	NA	CASSQGRTDRSYGYTF	TGCGCCAGCAGCCAAGGAAGGACCGACAGATCGTATGGCTACACCTTC
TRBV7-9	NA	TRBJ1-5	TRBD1	CASSSGQPNQPQHF	TGTGCCAGCAGCTCGGGACAGCCCAATCAGCCCCAGCATTTT
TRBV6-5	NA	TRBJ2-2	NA	CASTPNDAPGELFF	TGTGCCAGCACGCCAAATGATGCGCCCGGGGAGCTGTTTTTT
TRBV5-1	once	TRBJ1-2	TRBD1	CASSLEGQGRNGYTF	TGCGCCAGCAGCTTGGAAGGACAGGGCCGTAATGGCTACACCTTC